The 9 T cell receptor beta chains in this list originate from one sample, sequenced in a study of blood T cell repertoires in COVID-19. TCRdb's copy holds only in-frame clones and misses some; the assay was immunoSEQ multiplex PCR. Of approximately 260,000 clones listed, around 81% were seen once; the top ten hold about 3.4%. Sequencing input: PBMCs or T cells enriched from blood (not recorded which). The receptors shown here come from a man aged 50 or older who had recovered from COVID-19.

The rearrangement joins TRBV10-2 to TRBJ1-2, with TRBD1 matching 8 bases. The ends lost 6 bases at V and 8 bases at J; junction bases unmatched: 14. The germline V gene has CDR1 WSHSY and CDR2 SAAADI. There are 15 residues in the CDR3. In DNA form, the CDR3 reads TGCGCCAGCAGGCTGGGCACCGGGACAGGTCTGGGCTACACCTTC. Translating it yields CASRLGTGTGLGYTF.

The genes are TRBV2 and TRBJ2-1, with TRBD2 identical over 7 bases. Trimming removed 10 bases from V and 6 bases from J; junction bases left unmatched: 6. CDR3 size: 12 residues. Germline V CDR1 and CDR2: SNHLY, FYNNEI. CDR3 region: CAIQTSANEQFF. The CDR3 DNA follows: TGTGCCATCCAAACTAGCGCCAATGAGCAGTTCTTC. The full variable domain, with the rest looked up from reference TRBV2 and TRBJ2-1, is EPEVTQTPSHQVTQMGQEVILRCVPISNHLYFYWYRQILGQKVEFLVSFYNNEISEKSEIFDDQFSVERPDGSNFTLKIRSTKLEDSAMYFCAIQTSANEQFFGPGTRLTVL.

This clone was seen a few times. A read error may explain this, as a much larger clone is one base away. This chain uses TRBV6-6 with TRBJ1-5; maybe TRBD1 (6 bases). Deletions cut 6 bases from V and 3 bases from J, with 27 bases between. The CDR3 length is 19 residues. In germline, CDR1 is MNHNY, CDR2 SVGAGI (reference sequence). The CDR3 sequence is CASSRNTGAGVGANQPQHF. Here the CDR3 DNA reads TGTGCCAGCAGCCGAAACACGGGGGCGGGGGTAGGGGCCAATCAGCCCCAGCATTTT.

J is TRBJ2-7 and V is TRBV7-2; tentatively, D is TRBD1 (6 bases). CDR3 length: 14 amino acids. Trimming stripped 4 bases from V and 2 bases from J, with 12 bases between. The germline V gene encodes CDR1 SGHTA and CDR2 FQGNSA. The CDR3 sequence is CASSSTGTAYEQYF. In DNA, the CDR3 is TGTGCCAGCAGCTCAACAGGGACCGCCTACGAGCAGTACTTC. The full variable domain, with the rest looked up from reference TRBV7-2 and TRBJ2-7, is GAGVSQSPSNKVTEKGKDVELRCDPISGHTALYWYRQSLGQGLEFLIYFQGNSAPDKSGLPSDRFSAERTGGSVSTLTIQRTQQEDSAVYLCASSSTGTAYEQYFGPGTRLTVT.

The CDR3 loop is CATSRGGAETQYF. The CDR3 bases are TGTGCCACCTCCAGGGGAGGGGCCGAGACCCAGTACTTC. This chain connects TRBV27 to TRBJ2-5, with D maybe TRBD2 (7 bases). Deletions cut 10 bases from V and 5 bases from J, with 17 bases between. Germline CDR1 reads MNHEY; CDR2 reads SMNVEV (reference sequence). The CDR3 loop spans 13 amino acids.

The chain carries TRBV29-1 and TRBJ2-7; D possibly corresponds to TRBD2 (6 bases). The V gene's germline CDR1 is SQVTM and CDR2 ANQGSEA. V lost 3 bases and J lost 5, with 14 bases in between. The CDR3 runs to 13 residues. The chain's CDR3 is CSVDGEEWDEQYF. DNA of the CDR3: TGCAGCGTTGATGGGGAGGAGTGGGACGAGCAGTACTTC.

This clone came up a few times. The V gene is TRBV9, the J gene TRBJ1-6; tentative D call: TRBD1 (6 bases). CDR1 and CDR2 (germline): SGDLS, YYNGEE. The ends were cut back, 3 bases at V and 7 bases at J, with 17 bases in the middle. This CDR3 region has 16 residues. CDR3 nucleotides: TGTGCCAGCAGCGGAGGGATGGGGGGGCGAAATTCACCCCTCCACTTT. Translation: CASSGGMGGRNSPLHF.

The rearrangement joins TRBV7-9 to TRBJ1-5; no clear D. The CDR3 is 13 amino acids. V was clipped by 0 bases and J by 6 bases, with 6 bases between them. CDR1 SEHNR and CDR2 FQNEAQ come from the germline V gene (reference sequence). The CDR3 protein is CASSLASGQPQHF. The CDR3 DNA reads TGTGCCAGCAGCTTAGCGTCCGGTCAGCCCCAGCATTTT.

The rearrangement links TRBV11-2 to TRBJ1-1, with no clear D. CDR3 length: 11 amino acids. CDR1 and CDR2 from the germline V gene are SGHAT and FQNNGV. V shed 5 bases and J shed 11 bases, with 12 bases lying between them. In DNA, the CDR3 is TGTGCCAGCAGCGTTGGAGTGTATGCTTTCTTT. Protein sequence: CASSVGVYAFF. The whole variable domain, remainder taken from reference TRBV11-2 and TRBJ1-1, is EAGVAQSPRYKIIEKRQSVAFWCNPISGHATLYWYQQILGQGPKLLIQFQNNGVVDDSQLPKDRFSAERLKGVDSTLKIQPAKLEDSAVYLCASSVGVYAFFGQGTRLTVV.